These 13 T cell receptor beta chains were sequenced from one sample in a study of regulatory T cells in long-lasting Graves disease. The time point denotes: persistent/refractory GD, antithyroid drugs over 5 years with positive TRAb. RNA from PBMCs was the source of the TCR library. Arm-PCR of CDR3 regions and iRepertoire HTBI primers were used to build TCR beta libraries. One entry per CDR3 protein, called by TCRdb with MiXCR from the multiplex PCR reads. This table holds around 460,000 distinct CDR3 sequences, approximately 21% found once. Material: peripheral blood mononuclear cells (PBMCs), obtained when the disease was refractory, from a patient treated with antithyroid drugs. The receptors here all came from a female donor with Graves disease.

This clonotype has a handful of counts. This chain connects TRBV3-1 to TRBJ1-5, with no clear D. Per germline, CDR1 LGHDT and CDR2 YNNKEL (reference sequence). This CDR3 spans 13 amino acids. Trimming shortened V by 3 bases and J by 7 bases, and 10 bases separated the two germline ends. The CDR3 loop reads CASSHLTRQPQHF. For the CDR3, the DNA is TGTGCCAGCAGCCATCTTACCCGGCAGCCCCAGCATTTT.

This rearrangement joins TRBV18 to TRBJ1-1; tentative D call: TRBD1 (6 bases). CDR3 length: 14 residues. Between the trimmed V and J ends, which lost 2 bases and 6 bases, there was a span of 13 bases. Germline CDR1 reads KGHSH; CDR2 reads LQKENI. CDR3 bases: TGTGCCAGCTCACCAAGCGTACAGGGACCTGAAGCTTTCTTT. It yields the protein CASSPSVQGPEAFF.

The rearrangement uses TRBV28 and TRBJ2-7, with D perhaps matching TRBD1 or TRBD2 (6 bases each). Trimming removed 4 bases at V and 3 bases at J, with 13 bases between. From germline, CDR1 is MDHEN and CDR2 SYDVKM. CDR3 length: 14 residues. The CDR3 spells CASSYREVFYEQYF. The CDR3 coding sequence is TGTGCCAGCAGTTACAGGGAGGTTTTCTACGAGCAGTACTTC.

The CDR3 protein is CASTRTGDDGYTF. CDR3 sequence (DNA): TGTGCCAGCACCAGGACAGGGGATGATGGCTACACCTTC. The chain links TRBV12-3 or TRBV12-4 to TRBJ1-2; 9 positions match TRBD1. The CDR3 loop spans 13 amino acids. Germline trimming cut 7 bases from V and 6 bases from J; bases unmatched to any gene: 6.

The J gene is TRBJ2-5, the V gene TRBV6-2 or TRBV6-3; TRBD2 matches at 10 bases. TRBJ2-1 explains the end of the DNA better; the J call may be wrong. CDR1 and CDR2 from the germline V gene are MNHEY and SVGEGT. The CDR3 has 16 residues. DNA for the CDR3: TGTGCCAGCAGTCCCTCCGGGACTAGCGTATACAATGAGCAGTTCTTC. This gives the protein CASSPSGTSVYNEQFF.

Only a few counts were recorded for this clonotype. The CDR3 DNA sequence: TGTGCCAGCAGGCCTCCGGGAACCTACAATGAGCAGTTCTTC. Translation: CASRPPGTYNEQFF. The rearrangement uses TRBV28 and TRBJ2-1; D perhaps matches TRBD2 (5 bases). V dropped 6 bases and J dropped 2 bases, with 11 bases sitting between them. The CDR3 has 14 residues. Germline loops: CDR1 MDHEN, CDR2 SYDVKM.

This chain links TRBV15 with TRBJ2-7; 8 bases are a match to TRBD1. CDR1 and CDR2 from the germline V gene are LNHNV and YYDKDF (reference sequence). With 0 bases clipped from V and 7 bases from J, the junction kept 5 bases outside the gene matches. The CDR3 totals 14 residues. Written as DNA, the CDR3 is TGTGCCACCAGCAGAGACAGGGGGCTGCGAGAGCAGTACTTC. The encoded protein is CATSRDRGLREQYF.

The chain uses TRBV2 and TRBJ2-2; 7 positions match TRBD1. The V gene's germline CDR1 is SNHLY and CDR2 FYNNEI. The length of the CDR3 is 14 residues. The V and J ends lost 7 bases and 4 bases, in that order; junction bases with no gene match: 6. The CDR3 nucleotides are TGTGCCAGCAAGCAGGGGGTGGCCACCGGGGAGCTGTTTTTT. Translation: CASKQGVATGELFF.

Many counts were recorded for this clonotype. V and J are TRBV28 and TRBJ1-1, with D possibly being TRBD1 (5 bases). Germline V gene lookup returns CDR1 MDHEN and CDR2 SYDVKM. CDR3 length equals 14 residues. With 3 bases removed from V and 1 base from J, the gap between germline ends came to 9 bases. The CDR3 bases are TGTGCCAGCAGTTTTAGGGACTGGAACACTGAAGCTTTCTTT. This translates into CASSFRDWNTEAFF. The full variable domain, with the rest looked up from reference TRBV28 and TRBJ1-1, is DVKVTQSSRYLVKRTGEKVFLECVQDMDHENMFWYRQDPGLGLRLIYFSYDVKMKEKGDIPEGYSVSREKKERFSLILESASTNQTSMYLCASSFRDWNTEAFFGQGTRLTVV.

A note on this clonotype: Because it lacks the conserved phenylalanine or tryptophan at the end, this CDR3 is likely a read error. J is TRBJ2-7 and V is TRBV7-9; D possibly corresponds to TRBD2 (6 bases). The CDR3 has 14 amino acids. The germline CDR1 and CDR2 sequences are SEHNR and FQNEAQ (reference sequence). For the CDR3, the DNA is TGTGCCAGCAGCTTTGACGGGAGCTACTACGGGCAGTACCTC. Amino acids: CASSFDGSYYGQYL.

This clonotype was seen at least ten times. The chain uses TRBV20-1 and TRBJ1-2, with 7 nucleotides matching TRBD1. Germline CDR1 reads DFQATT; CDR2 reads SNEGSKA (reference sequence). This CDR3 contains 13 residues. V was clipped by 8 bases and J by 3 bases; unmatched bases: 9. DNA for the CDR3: TGCAGTCCAGCCTATCAGGGGGACTATGGCTACACCTTC. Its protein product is CSPAYQGDYGYTF.

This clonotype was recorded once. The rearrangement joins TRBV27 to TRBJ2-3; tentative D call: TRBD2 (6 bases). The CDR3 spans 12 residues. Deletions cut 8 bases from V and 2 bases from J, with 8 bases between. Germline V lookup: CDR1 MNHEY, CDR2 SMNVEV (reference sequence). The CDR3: CASGGFTDTQYF. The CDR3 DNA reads TGTGCCAGCGGAGGGTTCACAGATACGCAGTATTTT.

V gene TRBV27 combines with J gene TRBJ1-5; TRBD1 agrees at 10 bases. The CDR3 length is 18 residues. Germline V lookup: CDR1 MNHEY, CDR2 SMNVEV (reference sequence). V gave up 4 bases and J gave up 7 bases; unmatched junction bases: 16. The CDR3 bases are TGTGCCAGCAGTTCAACTATGGACAGGGGGATCACGGGACAGCCCCAGCATTTT. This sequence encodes CASSSTMDRGITGQPQHF.